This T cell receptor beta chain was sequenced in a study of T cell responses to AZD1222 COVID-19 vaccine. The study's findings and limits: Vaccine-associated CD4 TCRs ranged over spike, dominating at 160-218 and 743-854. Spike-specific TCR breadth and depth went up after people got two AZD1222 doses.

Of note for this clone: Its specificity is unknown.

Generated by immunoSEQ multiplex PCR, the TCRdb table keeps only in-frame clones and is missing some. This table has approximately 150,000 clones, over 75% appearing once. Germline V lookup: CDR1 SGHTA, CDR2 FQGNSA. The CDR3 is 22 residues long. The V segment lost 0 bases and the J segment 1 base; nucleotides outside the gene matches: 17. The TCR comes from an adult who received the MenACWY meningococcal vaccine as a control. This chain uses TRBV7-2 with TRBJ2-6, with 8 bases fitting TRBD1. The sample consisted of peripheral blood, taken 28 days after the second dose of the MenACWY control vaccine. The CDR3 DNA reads TGTGCCAGCAGCTTAGCTTTCCGGTGGGGGAGACAGGGGAAATCTGGGGCCAACGTCCTGACTTTC. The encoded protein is CASSLAFRWGRQGKSGANVLTF. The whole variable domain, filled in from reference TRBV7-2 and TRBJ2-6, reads GAGVSQSPSNKVTEKGKDVELRCDPISGHTALYWYRQSLGQGLEFLIYFQGNSAPDKSGLPSDRFSAERTGGSVSTLTIQRTQQEDSAVYLCASSLAFRWGRQGKSGANVLTFGAGSRLTVL.